The next 16 T cell receptor beta chains were all read from a single sample in a study of OX40 agonist ivuxolimab in advanced cancers. Libraries were prepared by immunoSEQ multiplex PCR; TCRdb keeps only in-frame clonotypes and omits some of them. The table lists approximately 48,000 clones, around nine tenths of them singletons, with about 9.4% in the top ten. The input for sequencing was CD4+ or CD8+ T cells sorted from blood, taken in a trial of the OX40 agonist ivuxolimab. The receptors originated from an adult with an advanced solid tumor such as melanoma, head and neck, liver or kidney cancer.

CDR3 protein: CASSFSSGRATGELFF. The CDR3 region has the DNA TGTGCCAGCAGCTTCTCTAGCGGGAGGGCCACCGGGGAGCTGTTTTTT. The J gene is TRBJ2-2, the V gene TRBV13; 12 bases line up with TRBD2. The length of the CDR3 is 16 residues. Germline CDR1 reads PRHDT; CDR2 reads FYEKMQ (reference sequence). J gave up 4 bases and V 3 bases, and 3 bases lay outside the gene matches.

V is TRBV9 and J is TRBJ1-1, with D maybe TRBD1 (6 bases). This CDR3 has 17 amino acids. V was pared by 4 bases and J by 0 bases, with 19 bases between. Germline V gives CDR1 SGDLS, CDR2 YYNGEE. The CDR3 DNA is TGTGCCAGCAGCCCTTTCTCGGGGGCTGGATTGAACACTGAAGCTTTCTTT. This sequence encodes CASSPFSGAGLNTEAFF.

This chain uses TRBV4-1 with TRBJ1-1; D ambiguous. Per germline, CDR1 MGHRA and CDR2 YSYEKL. Trimming left V 1 base short and J 5 bases short, with 8 bases between. The CDR3 totals 13 residues. CDR3 DNA sequence: TGCGCCAGCAGCCAAGCCACGGTGACTGAAGCTTTCTTT. Protein: CASSQATVTEAFF.

The chain has TRBV6-5 and TRBJ1-5; D possibly corresponds to TRBD1 (5 bases). Germline assignment: CDR1 MNHEY and CDR2 SVGAGI. The CDR3 extends over 13 amino acids. V shed 5 bases and J shed 3 bases, with 8 bases lying between them. This CDR3 reads CASSAGYNQPQHF. The CDR3 coding sequence is TGTGCCAGCAGTGCAGGGTACAATCAGCCCCAGCATTTT.

This clone is medium-sized. This chain connects TRBV28 to TRBJ1-2; D is ambiguous. This CDR3 has 12 residues. Per the germline V gene, CDR1 is MDHEN and CDR2 is SYDVKM. Trimming cost V 7 bases and J 14 bases, with 20 bases left between them. CDR3 nucleotide sequence: TGTGCCAGCACCCCCCCCCGGGGAGCGGTAACCTTC. This gives the protein CASTPPRGAVTF.

The chain links TRBV29-1 to TRBJ2-7; unclear D gene. The CDR3 has 14 amino acids. Deletions cut 5 bases from V and 2 bases from J, with 16 bases between. The germline CDR1 and CDR2 sequences are SQVTM and ANQGSEA. CDR3 DNA: TGCAGCGTTAAACCGACCAAAAAAACCTACGAGCAGTACTTC. It is translated as CSVKPTKKTYEQYF.

This chain uses TRBV6-5 with TRBJ1-1; D is undetermined. V was pared by 6 bases and J by 0 bases, with 2 bases between. The CDR3 runs 11 residues. Per the germline V gene, CDR1 is MNHEY and CDR2 is SVGAGI. DNA of the CDR3: TGTGCCAGCAGGGTGAACACTGAAGCTTTCTTT. Translation: CASRVNTEAFF.

This clone was seen more than once but under ten times. The J gene is TRBJ1-6, the V gene TRBV6-6; TRBD1 agrees at 10 bases. Germline assignment: CDR1 MNHNY and CDR2 SVGAGI (reference sequence). The CDR3 is made up of 14 amino acids. Germline trimming cut 7 bases from V and 8 bases from J; bases unmatched to any gene: 5. The CDR3 protein is CASTRQGAHSPLHF. In DNA form, the CDR3 reads TGTGCCAGCACCAGACAGGGGGCGCATTCACCCCTCCACTTT.

The chain uses TRBV12-5 and TRBJ2-7; the D gene is possibly TRBD2 (5 bases). The CDR3 is 14 residues long. The ends were cut back, 1 base at V and 3 bases at J, with 10 bases in the middle. Germline values: CDR1 LGHNT, CDR2 FRNRAP. For the CDR3, the DNA is TGTGCTAGTGGTTTGGAAGGAGGAGGCTACGAGCAGTACTTC. Protein product: CASGLEGGGYEQYF.

This chain joins TRBV27 and TRBJ1-5; D remains unclear. Germline V gene sequence: CDR1 MNHEY, CDR2 SMNVEV (reference sequence). V gave up 3 bases and J gave up 2 bases, with 5 bases separating them. CDR3 length: 13 amino acids. The CDR3 DNA sequence: TGTGCCAGCAGTTTGACCCGCAATCAGCCCCAGCATTTT. The encoded protein is CASSLTRNQPQHF.

V gene TRBV6-5 combines with J gene TRBJ1-2; 7 bases map to TRBD1. The V and J ends lost 2 bases and 5 bases, in that order; junction bases with no gene match: 8. Germline V gives CDR1 MNHEY, CDR2 SVGAGI. The CDR3 has 15 residues. Here the CDR3 DNA reads TGTGCCAGCAGTTACGTAGGGACAGACCTTTATGGCTACACCTTC. It encodes CASSYVGTDLYGYTF.

This chain joins TRBV5-8 and TRBJ1-1; D gene unclear. This CDR3 comprises 13 residues. V dropped 0 bases and J dropped 3 bases, with 6 bases sitting between them. Germline V gives CDR1 SGHTS, CDR2 YDEGEE. The CDR3 loop is CASSLVQYTEAFF. CDR3 bases: TGTGCCAGCAGCTTGGTACAGTACACTGAAGCTTTCTTT.

The J gene is TRBJ2-1, the V gene TRBV18; 11 bases are shared with TRBD1. Germline V gives CDR1 KGHSH, CDR2 LQKENI. J gave up 7 bases and V 2 bases, and 7 bases lay outside the gene matches. This CDR3 contains 16 residues. The CDR3: CASSPEVGQGVNEQFF. In DNA form, the CDR3 reads TGTGCCAGCTCACCAGAGGTGGGACAGGGGGTTAATGAGCAGTTCTTC.

This chain connects TRBV27 to TRBJ2-3; no definite D call. This CDR3 has 14 amino acids. From germline, CDR1 is MNHEY and CDR2 SMNVEV (reference sequence). Trimming stripped 2 bases from V and 1 base from J, with 7 bases between. CDR3 DNA sequence: TGTGCCAGCAGTTTAGGGCTGGGCACAGATACGCAGTATTTT. Translation gives CASSLGLGTDTQYF.

This rearrangement joins TRBV4-3 to TRBJ1-2; D possibly corresponds to TRBD1 (5 bases). Germline-derived CDR1 and CDR2 are LGHNA and YSLEER. With 0 bases removed from V and 8 bases from J, the gap between germline ends came to 25 bases. This CDR3 is 18 amino acids long. Here the CDR3 reads CASSQDRPTEGRVYGYTF. In DNA form, the CDR3 reads TGCGCCAGCAGCCAAGACCGACCGACGGAGGGGCGAGTTTACGGCTACACCTTC.

This clone appeared once. V usage is TRBV27 and J usage is TRBJ2-7; TRBD1 agrees at 7 bases. CDR1 and CDR2 from the germline V gene are MNHEY and SMNVEV (reference sequence). Trimming took 10 bases from V and 2 from J; bases not matched to a gene: 11. The CDR3 is 14 residues long. CDR3 nucleotides: TGTGCCACTCAACGCGAAGGGGGCCCCTACGAGCAGTACTTC. Translation gives CATQREGGPYEQYF.